The T cell receptor (beta chain) described here comes from a study of cytomegalovirus exposure and HLA in healthy donors. Study conclusions and caveats: Later analysis demonstrated an association between a missense DCLRE1C variant and TCR beta V- and J-gene trimming. Data from an earlier analysis indicated that most TCR beta V segments were productive either about 90% or about 30% of the time.

Amplification used 60 Vbeta primers and 13 Jbeta primers. Method: immunoSEQ multiplex PCR; TCRdb's copy keeps in-frame clones and lacks some. This sample yields about 130,000 clones, of which about 70% are seen a single time; about 2.7% belongs to the top ten. Germline V lookup: CDR1 KGHSH, CDR2 LQKENI. The CDR3 sequence is 14 residues long. With 6 bases clipped from V and 6 bases from J, the junction kept 6 bases outside the gene matches. Of note for this clone: What it binds is not known.

Specimen: PBMCs. The chain uses TRBV18 and TRBJ1-1, with 11 bases aligning to TRBD1. This receptor was obtained from a woman aged 55-70 years in good health and CMV-seropositive. The CDR3 region has the DNA TGTGCCAGCTCGCCTCAGGACAGGGGGCCTGAAGCTTTCTTT. Translating gives CASSPQDRGPEAFF.